This is a list of T cell receptor beta chains from one sample in a study of Ad26.COV2.S vaccination and SARS-CoV-2 variants. Only in-frame clones appear in the TCRdb table, and some are missing; sequencing was by immunoSEQ multiplex PCR. The data show hundreds of thousands of clones, around 89% seen once. The sequencing here drew on peripheral blood, taken in a trial of Ad26.COV2.S vaccine versus placebo. All receptors come from a person aged 18-60 years who received the Ad26.COV2.S COVID-19 vaccine or a placebo. The conserved cysteine and the conserved F or W are not part of the CDR3 here. The order of the fields is V gene, CDR3 length, J gene, CDR3 protein.

V: TRBV5-6; length: 9; J: TRBJ2-7; CDR3: ASSQGYEQY
V: TRBV11-1; length: 14; J: TRBJ2-1; CDR3: ASSTGGAWKTNEQF
V: TRBV6-4; length: 12; J: TRBJ1-2; CDR3: ASSDSGVNYGYT
V: TRBV7-8; length: 13; J: TRBJ2-3; CDR3: ASSLGGSRKGTQY
V: TRBV5-1; length: 14; J: TRBJ2-1; CDR3: ASSPTGARFLNEQF
V: TRBV6-5; length: 13; J: TRBJ2-2; CDR3: ASSSDRAGTGELF
V: TRBV28; length: 14; J: TRBJ2-1; CDR3: ASSLVTSGSYNEQF
V: TRBV28; length: 13; J: TRBJ1-2; CDR3: ASSFGTGGGYGYT
V: TRBV29-1; length: 9; J: TRBJ1-2; CDR3: SVVQGNGYT
V: TRBV7-2; length: 10; J: TRBJ1-6; CDR3: ASRLQGALLH
V: TRBV18; length: 11; J: TRBJ1-1; CDR3: ASSPGRDSEAF
V: TRBV25-1; length: 14; J: TRBJ1-6; CDR3: ASKSSDRGVGSPLH
V: TRBV5-1; length: 13; J: TRBJ1-3; CDR3: ASSSTGIFGNTIY
V: TRBV27; length: 11; J: TRBJ1-2; CDR3: ASRIDRNYGYT
V: TRBV12-3/TRBV12-4; length: 11; J: TRBJ2-5; CDR3: ASRPTSQETQY
V: TRBV19; length: 13; J: TRBJ2-2; CDR3: ASSERAGVTGELF
V: TRBV12-3/TRBV12-4; length: 11; J: TRBJ2-3; CDR3: ASNRDSTDTQY
V: TRBV6-5; length: 11; J: TRBJ2-3; CDR3: ASSSPGGRTQY
V: TRBV6-5; length: 12; J: TRBJ2-1; CDR3: ASSNGLAYNEQF
V: TRBV19; length: 15; J: TRBJ1-5; CDR3: ASSIGTGGFSNQPQH
V: TRBV7-8; length: 15; J: TRBJ2-1; CDR3: ASSLGFRSSGSGEQF
V: TRBV5-4; length: 15; J: TRBJ1-1; CDR3: ASSFKDLTGLNTEAF
V: TRBV6-6; length: 13; J: TRBJ1-6; CDR3: ASSYAGTANSPLH
V: TRBV6-2/TRBV6-3; length: 14; J: TRBJ2-3; CDR3: ASSYSDRAVADTQY
V: TRBV9; length: 14; J: TRBJ1-2; CDR3: ASSVADNPTGYGYT
V: TRBV6-1; length: 10; J: TRBJ1-3; CDR3: ASSDSGNTIY
V: TRBV3-1/TRBV3-2; length: 15; J: TRBJ2-3; CDR3: ASSLTGTSGGSDTQY
V: TRBV7-8; length: 13; J: TRBJ1-2; CDR3: ASSLEGGRNYGYT
V: TRBV30; length: 13; J: TRBJ2-2; CDR3: AWSGGTSGTGELF
V: TRBV19; length: 13; J: TRBJ1-1; CDR3: ASLPWWGQNTEAF
V: TRBV4-1; length: 13; J: TRBJ1-4; CDR3: ASSQIPSRDEKLF
V: TRBV18; length: 12; J: TRBJ1-4; CDR3: ASSRGPRNEKLF
V: TRBV30; length: 13; J: TRBJ1-6; CDR3: AWSVPGTEYSPLH
V: TRBV4-1; length: 12; J: TRBJ1-4; CDR3: ASSQAGVREKLF
V: TRBV27; length: 12; J: TRBJ1-2; CDR3: ASSLGQGANGYT
V: TRBV2; length: 10; J: TRBJ2-7; CDR3: AGQGGTYEQY
V: TRBV28; length: 21; J: TRBJ2-1; CDR3: ASSFEWASGRFALNPSYNEQF
V: TRBV5-1; length: 13; J: TRBJ1-2; CDR3: ASSPLQTGLDGYT
V: TRBV19; length: 12; J: TRBJ2-3; CDR3: ASRKRSDTDTQY
V: TRBV9; length: 14; J: TRBJ2-2; CDR3: ASSWGTAANTGELF
V: TRBV6-5; length: 12; J: TRBJ1-3; CDR3: ASRRGGSGNTIY
V: TRBV5-8; length: 12; J: TRBJ1-1; CDR3: ASSSRQGPTEAF
V: TRBV3-1/TRBV3-2; length: 10; J: TRBJ2-7; CDR3: ASSQVFGQEY
V: TRBV30; length: 10; J: TRBJ2-5; CDR3: AWGTGQETQY